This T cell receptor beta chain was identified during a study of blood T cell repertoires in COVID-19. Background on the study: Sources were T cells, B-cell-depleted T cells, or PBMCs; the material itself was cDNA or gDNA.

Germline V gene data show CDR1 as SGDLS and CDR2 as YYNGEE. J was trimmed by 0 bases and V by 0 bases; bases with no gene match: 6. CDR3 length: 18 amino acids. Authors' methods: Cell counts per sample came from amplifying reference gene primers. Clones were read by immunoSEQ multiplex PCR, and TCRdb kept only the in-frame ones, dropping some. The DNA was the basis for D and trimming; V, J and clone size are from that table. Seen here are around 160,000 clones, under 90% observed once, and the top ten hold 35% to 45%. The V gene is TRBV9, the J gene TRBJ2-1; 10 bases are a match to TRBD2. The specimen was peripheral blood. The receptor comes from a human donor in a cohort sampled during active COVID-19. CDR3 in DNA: TGTGCCAGCAGCGTAGGTCTAGCGGGGGCCAGCTCCTACAATGAGCAGTTCTTC. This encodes CASSVGLAGASSYNEQFF.